Following are 2 T cell receptor beta chains from one sample sequenced in a study of metastatic and nonmetastatic thyroid tumors. TCRdb reprocessed the PCR reads using MiXCR. The repertoire includes under 50,000 clones, approximately 19% of them detected once, and approximately 13% sits in the top ten. All patients were treatment-naive before thyroid surgery. The sample was tumor tissue. The receptors stem from a female donor with papillary thyroid cancer or a benign thyroid nodule (not recorded which). Some clones in this sample may be carry-over from other donors' samples.

This clone was seen many times. The chain couples TRBV7-9 to TRBJ2-3; 7 bases match TRBD1. Germline-derived CDR1 and CDR2 are SEHNR and FQNEAQ (reference sequence). The V segment lost 1 base and the J segment 5 bases; nucleotides outside the gene matches: 6. CDR3 size: 15 residues. The CDR3 DNA follows: TGTGCCAGCAGCTTAGGGCAGGGGGTGAAAGATACGCAGTATTTT. It translates to CASSLGQGVKDTQYF.

The rearrangement joins TRBV7-8 to TRBJ1-2; D gene unclear. This CDR3 contains 15 residues. In germline, CDR1 is SGHVS, CDR2 FQNEAQ. V lost 4 bases and J lost 3, with 15 bases in between. The CDR3: CASSWTIRADYGYTF. In DNA, the CDR3 is TGTGCCAGCAGCTGGACCATCCGGGCTGACTATGGCTACACCTTC.